This paragraph reports one T cell receptor (beta chain). Its antigen is not identified. Indicated time point: week 47, end of study. In the vaccine, a single dose held 300 ug of the mutant IDH1 20-mer peptide, along with topical imiquimod. Profiling relied on immunoSEQ multiplex PCR, and the TCRdb table lists in-frame clones only, not all of them. The top ten hold around 4.1% of the sample, which has tens of thousands of clones, around 86% seen once. V lost 4 bases and J lost 2; bases outside the gene matches: 5. The CDR3 spans 15 residues. Germline V gene sequence: CDR1 SEHNR, CDR2 FQNEAQ (reference sequence). These data are taken from a study of a mutant IDH1 vaccine in newly diagnosed glioma. Study as a whole: With temozolomide cycles, or 4-6 weeks after radiotherapy alone, vaccination was started.

The study's findings and limits: Changes to the top peripheral T cell clonotypes appeared unrelated to pseudoprogression.

The sequence was obtained from a man under 40 with glioma. The specimen was PBMCs, collected from a glioma patient whose treatment included an IDH1 peptide vaccine. The chain couples TRBV7-9 to TRBJ1-1; TRBD1 agrees at 9 bases. CDR3 nucleotides: TGTGCCAGCAGCTGGGGGGGACAGGGCAACACTGAAGCTTTCTTT. Translated: CASSWGGQGNTEAFF.